The next 18 T cell receptor beta chains were all read from a single sample in a study of spatial heterogeneity in lung cancer (dated by TCRdb to the late 2010s). Summary of the overall study and its limitations: The tumor nonsynonymous mutation count correlated with the number of expanded intratumoral alpha and beta TCRs.

The receptor library was made with 5' RACE. Sequenced using a NextSeq 500. Through fastp at Q25 and MiXCR, TCRdb rebuilt clones from the public reads, retaining in-frame beta chains. Rows are combined by CDR3 protein, so each entry shows the most common genes and DNA. The table for this sample lists 17,000 or so distinct CDR3 sequences; approximately 6.5% of them were counted only once. 20% of the sample comes from the top ten. Antigen specificity for these receptors is unknown. This sample's time point label indicates: sample taken at primary tumor resection. This specimen consisted of lung tumor tissue, obtained at surgery. The receptors shown here come from a female donor with early-stage non-small cell lung cancer.

This clonotype was observed many times. The J gene is TRBJ2-2, the V gene TRBV19; D is perhaps TRBD2 (5 bases). Germline CDR1 and CDR2: LNHDA and SQIVND (reference sequence). V lost 3 bases to trimming and J lost 7 bases, with 6 bases between them. The CDR3 runs 12 residues. The CDR3 protein is CASSIRGGELFF. CDR3 bases: TGTGCCAGTAGTATTCGGGGCGGGGAGCTGTTTTTT.

Ten or more counts support this clonotype. The rearrangement uses TRBV5-5 and TRBJ2-3; D perhaps matches TRBD2 (5 bases). There are 15 residues in the CDR3. Trimming shortened V by 3 bases and J by 0 bases, and 11 bases separated the two germline ends. Germline V gives CDR1 SGHKS, CDR2 YYEKEE (reference sequence). Here the CDR3 DNA reads TGTGCCAGCAGCTCGTCCGGGGTAAGCACAGATACGCAGTATTTT. Translated: CASSSSGVSTDTQYF.

In its sample, this clonotype was seen many times. V usage is TRBV6-4 and J usage is TRBJ1-6; D remains unclear. The germline V and J ends were trimmed by 4 bases and 10 bases, with 11 bases remaining between them. This CDR3 region has 13 residues. CDR1 MRHNA and CDR2 SNTAGT come from the germline V gene. This chain's CDR3 is CASSVGEHSPLHF. CDR3 DNA: TGTGCCAGCAGTGTCGGGGAACACTCACCCCTCCACTTT.

This clonotype was detected many times. The chain joins TRBV15 to TRBJ1-3, with TRBD1 identical over 10 bases. V lost 10 bases, J lost 5 bases, and 17 bases stayed unmatched. CDR3 length equals 17 residues. Germline assignment: CDR1 LNHNV and CDR2 YYDKDF (reference sequence). CDR3 region: CANTGTGACWIRNTIYF. CDR3 bases: TGTGCCAACACCGGGACAGGGGCCTGCTGGATTAGAAACACCATATATTTT.

There are many counts of this clonotype. J is TRBJ2-1 and V is TRBV5-1; the D gene is possibly TRBD2 (7 bases). V was clipped by 1 base and J by 4 bases, with 12 bases between them. CDR1 and CDR2 (germline): SGHRS, YFSETQ. This CDR3 is 15 amino acids long. CDR3 nucleotide sequence: TGCGCCAGCAGCTTGATGGCGGGGGCGTACAATGAGCAGTTCTTC. Translated, it gives CASSLMAGAYNEQFF.

This clonotype was recorded at least ten times. V is TRBV27 and J is TRBJ2-6, with 8 nucleotides matching TRBD1. Germline-derived CDR1 and CDR2 are MNHEY and SMNVEV (reference sequence). This CDR3 is built from 17 residues. V lost 4 bases, J lost 2 bases, and 7 bases stayed unmatched. As DNA, the CDR3 is TGTGCCAGCAGTTCTCCGGGCAGGGGGCCTGGGGCCAACGTCCTGACTTTC. Amino acids: CASSSPGRGPGANVLTF.

This clonotype was seen ten or more times. V is TRBV12-3 or TRBV12-4 and J is TRBJ2-5, with 9 nucleotides matching TRBD1. The CDR3 extends over 14 amino acids. With 4 bases clipped from V and 5 bases from J, the junction kept 5 bases outside the gene matches. The CDR3 bases are TGTGCCAGCAGTTCCGACAGGGGGACGGAGACCCAGTACTTC. Translated: CASSSDRGTETQYF.

This clonotype was counted at least ten times. The chain combines TRBV5-1 with TRBJ2-7; 8 bases are shared with TRBD2. This CDR3 is 15 amino acids long. The V and J ends lost 4 bases and 5 bases, in that order; junction bases with no gene match: 11. Germline V gene sequence: CDR1 SGHRS, CDR2 YFSETQ. CDR3: CASSASVAGSDEQYF. CDR3 bases: TGCGCCAGCAGCGCGTCAGTAGCGGGGAGCGACGAGCAGTACTTC.

This clonotype was recorded at least ten times. J is TRBJ1-5 and V is TRBV10-3; tentative D call: TRBD1 (6 bases). The CDR3 contains 16 residues. Germline-derived CDR1 and CDR2 are ENHRY and SYGVKD. Between the trimmed V and J ends, which lost 0 bases and 0 bases, there was a span of 9 bases. CDR3 amino acids: CAISESRTDSNQPQHF. Here the CDR3 DNA reads TGTGCCATCAGTGAGTCTAGGACAGATAGCAATCAGCCCCAGCATTTT.

In this sample, this clonotype turned up a few times. The gene calls are TRBV28 and TRBJ2-3, with D perhaps TRBD2 (5 bases). The germline V gene encodes CDR1 MDHEN and CDR2 SYDVKM. This CDR3 comprises 15 residues. Trimming took off 2 bases at V and 0 bases at J, with 9 bases between the two ends. This chain's CDR3 is CASSLERFSTDTQYF. As DNA, the CDR3 is TGTGCCAGCAGTTTAGAGCGGTTTAGCACAGATACGCAGTATTTT. The whole variable domain, remainder taken from reference TRBV28 and TRBJ2-3, is DVKVTQSSRYLVKRTGEKVFLECVQDMDHENMFWYRQDPGLGLRLIYFSYDVKMKEKGDIPEGYSVSREKKERFSLILESASTNQTSMYLCASSLERFSTDTQYFGPGTRLTVL.

Ten or more counts support this clonotype. The rearrangement links TRBV20-1 to TRBJ2-3, with a weak D call TRBD2 (5 bases). This CDR3 is 12 amino acids long. Germline loops: CDR1 DFQATT, CDR2 SNEGSKA (reference sequence). The V end lost 3 bases, the J end lost 4 bases, and 8 bases lay between the germline ends. The CDR3 reads CSASGVADTQYF. In nucleotides, the CDR3 is TGCAGTGCTAGCGGGGTGGCAGATACGCAGTATTTT.

This clonotype was seen many times. The chain is built from TRBV19 and TRBJ1-5, with a possible D match to TRBD1 (5 bases). The CDR3 runs 16 residues. Germline CDR1 LNHDA, CDR2 SQIVND (reference sequence). V lost 7 bases, J lost 0 bases, and 16 bases lay in between. CDR3 bases: TGTGCCAGTATCGGGGGTTCGGATAATAGCAATCAGCCCCAGCATTTT. Encoded protein: CASIGGSDNSNQPQHF.

The gene calls are TRBV28 and TRBJ1-2; D is ambiguous. With 6 bases removed from V and 6 bases from J, the gap between germline ends came to 5 bases. Germline loops: CDR1 MDHEN, CDR2 SYDVKM. The CDR3 spans 10 residues. DNA for the CDR3: TGTGCCAGCAGCGACGATGGCTACACCTTC. Translating gives CASSDDGYTF.

The CDR3 here is CSLTGKGNEKLFF. In nucleotides, the CDR3 is TGCAGCTTGACAGGGAAGGGAAATGAAAAACTGTTTTTT. The rearrangement joins TRBV20-1 to TRBJ1-4; the match to TRBD1 covers 7 bases. The germline V gene encodes CDR1 DFQATT and CDR2 SNEGSKA (reference sequence). The CDR3 runs to 13 residues.

This clonotype has a handful of counts. This chain connects TRBV3-1 to TRBJ2-3; D possibly uses TRBD1 or TRBD2 (6 bases each). Trimming cost V 4 bases and J 5 bases, with 13 bases left between them. This CDR3 has 14 amino acids. Germline assignment: CDR1 LGHDT and CDR2 YNNKEL (reference sequence). CDR3 coding DNA: TGTGCCAGCAGCCCGGGGGCCCGCGGAGATACGCAGTATTTT. Residues: CASSPGARGDTQYF.

V is TRBV20-1 and J is TRBJ2-2; 7 positions agree with TRBD2. Germline V CDR1 and CDR2: DFQATT, SNEGSKA (reference sequence). Trimming cost V 6 bases and J 3 bases; bases outside gene matches: 7. The CDR3 loop spans 14 amino acids. CDR3 sequence: CSARGVLYTGELFF. The CDR3 DNA is TGCAGTGCCCGGGGGGTACTTTACACCGGGGAGCTGTTTTTT.

This clonotype showed up many times. The chain employs TRBV9 and TRBJ2-7; TRBD1 agrees at 10 bases. CDR3 length equals 14 residues. Trimming took 3 bases from V and 6 from J; bases not matched to a gene: 6. From germline, CDR1 is SGDLS and CDR2 YYNGEE. CDR3 nucleotide sequence: TGTGCCAGCAGCGGAACCGACAGGGGGCGCGAGCAGTACTTC. Translated: CASSGTDRGREQYF.

Many counts were recorded for this clonotype. CDR3 DNA: TGTGCCAGCAGTTACTCGAGCGGGGACTCGAGCACAGATACGCAGTATTTT. Protein product: CASSYSSGDSSTDTQYF. The chain couples TRBV6-5 to TRBJ2-3; 7 positions agree with TRBD2. Germline V lookup: CDR1 MNHEY, CDR2 SVGAGI. V lost 0 bases, J lost 0 bases, and 6 bases stayed unmatched. This CDR3 region has 17 residues.